This TCR beta chain was obtained from a study of CD8 T cells in ankylosing spondylitis. Whole-study results and caveats: A number of the motif variants had already been described in reactive arthritis synovial fluid and blood. As reported, disease-linked clones showed significant enrichment in matched ankylosing spondylitis synovial fluid. With a CD8+ phenotype, disease-linked clones were relatively rare in peripheral blood. Among TCR beta sequences, a motif of under ten highly homologous variants appeared characteristic of ankylosing spondylitis blood.

Library preparation for TCR beta used quantitative 5'-RACE with molecular barcodes. One entry per CDR3 protein results from TCRdb running MiXCR on the 5' RACE reads. The sample yields fewer than 400,000 distinct CDR3 sequences, roughly 8% seen once. This clonotype was observed a single time. Its antigen is as yet unknown. The sequence was obtained from a male donor with ankylosing spondylitis. Material for sequencing was blood, either unsorted or a sorted T cell fraction (not recorded which).

The CDR3 reads CASSPSSDTEAFF. Here the CDR3 DNA reads TGCGCCAGCAGCCCTTCGTCGGACACTGAAGCTTTCTTT. The chain combines TRBV5-1 with TRBJ1-1; D gene uncertain. CDR1 and CDR2 from the germline V gene are SGHRS and YFSETQ. The CDR3 covers 13 residues. V lost 4 bases, J lost 3 bases, and 10 bases lay in between.